This entry lists 7 T cell receptor beta chains sequenced from one sample in a study of cytomegalovirus exposure and HLA in healthy donors. The PCR made use of 60 Vbeta and 13 Jbeta primers. Some clones are missing from TCRdb's copy, which holds only in-frame ones; the method was immunoSEQ multiplex PCR. Of about 160,000 clones in the sample, 65% to 80% were seen once. Sequencing was performed on PBMCs. The receptor set was obtained from a woman in her forties or fifties in good health and CMV-seropositive.

The rearrangement links TRBV7-9 to TRBJ2-2; 7 nucleotides match TRBD2. The trim removed 4 bases at V and 0 bases at J, leaving 2 bases unmatched. Germline-derived CDR1 and CDR2 are SEHNR and FQNEAQ (reference sequence). CDR3 length equals 15 residues. The chain's CDR3 is CASSWGGTNTGELFF. CDR3 DNA: TGTGCCAGCAGCTGGGGGGGGACGAACACCGGGGAGCTGTTTTTT.

Comments on this clone: Other DNA sequences within the sample encode an identical CDR3. This chain links TRBV5-6 with TRBJ1-1, with TRBD1 matching 7 bases. There are 14 residues in the CDR3. Trimming took 4 bases from V and 0 from J; bases not matched to a gene: 3. Germline V gene data show CDR1 as SGHDT and CDR2 as YYEEEE. The CDR3 protein is CASSTGQLNTEAFF. CDR3 nucleotides: TGTGCCAGCAGCACGGGACAGCTGAACACTGAAGCTTTCTTT.

This clone was seen more than once but under ten times. The rearrangement joins TRBV6-1 to TRBJ2-3; D not resolved. This CDR3 spans 15 amino acids. Trimming took off 2 bases at V and 5 bases at J, with 14 bases between the two ends. Germline values: CDR1 MNHNS, CDR2 SASEGT. The CDR3 sequence: CASSETPVREDTQYF. CDR3 DNA sequence: TGTGCCAGCAGTGAAACCCCCGTCCGAGAAGATACGCAGTATTTT.

The V and J genes are TRBV6-1 and TRBJ2-7, with 7 bases fitting TRBD1. The germline gives CDR1 MNHNS, CDR2 SASEGT. After removal of 7 bases from V and 1 base from J, the junction contained 4 bases not matched to a gene. The CDR3 runs 13 residues. The DNA of the CDR3 is TGTGCCAGCACTCCGGGACAGTCCTACGAGCAGTACTTC. Its protein product is CASTPGQSYEQYF.

The chain is built from TRBV19 and TRBJ1-1, with D possibly being TRBD1 (6 bases). The CDR3 runs 15 residues. Germline CDR1 and CDR2: LNHDA and SQIVND (reference sequence). Trimming cost V 4 bases and J 5 bases, with 17 bases left between them. Here the CDR3 reads CASSSTQGIRTEAFF. As DNA, the CDR3 is TGTGCCAGTAGTAGTACACAGGGAATAAGGACTGAAGCTTTCTTT.

The CDR3 DNA reads as TGTGCCAGCAGTTATAACAGACCAGCCTCTGGAAACACCATATATTTT. Translating it yields CASSYNRPASGNTIYF. The rearrangement links TRBV6-5 to TRBJ1-3; D gene ambiguous. CDR1 and CDR2 (germline): MNHEY, SVGAGI. The CDR3 has 16 amino acids. V shed 3 bases and J shed 0 bases, with 12 bases lying between them.

The genes are TRBV6-5 and TRBJ1-4; a possible D gene is TRBD1 (5 bases). Germline CDR1 and CDR2: MNHEY and SVGAGI. This CDR3 is built from 15 residues. V lost 5 bases and J 9 bases, leaving 19 bases between the germline ends. The CDR3: CASSRTGGIGQKLFF. For the CDR3, the DNA is TGTGCCAGCAGTAGAACGGGGGGGATTGGCCAAAAACTGTTTTTT.